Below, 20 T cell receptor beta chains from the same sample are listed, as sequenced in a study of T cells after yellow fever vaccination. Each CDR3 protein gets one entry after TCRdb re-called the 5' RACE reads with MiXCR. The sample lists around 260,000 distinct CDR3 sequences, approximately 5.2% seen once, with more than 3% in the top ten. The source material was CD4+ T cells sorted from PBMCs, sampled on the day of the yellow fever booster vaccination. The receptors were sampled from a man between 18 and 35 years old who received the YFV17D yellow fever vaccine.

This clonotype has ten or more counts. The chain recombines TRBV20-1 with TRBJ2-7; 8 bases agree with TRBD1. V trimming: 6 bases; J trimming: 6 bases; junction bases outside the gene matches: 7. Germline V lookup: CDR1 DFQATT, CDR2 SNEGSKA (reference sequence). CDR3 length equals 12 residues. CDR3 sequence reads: CSATGGTSEQYV. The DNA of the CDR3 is TGCAGTGCCACAGGGGGGACAAGCGAGCAGTACGTC.

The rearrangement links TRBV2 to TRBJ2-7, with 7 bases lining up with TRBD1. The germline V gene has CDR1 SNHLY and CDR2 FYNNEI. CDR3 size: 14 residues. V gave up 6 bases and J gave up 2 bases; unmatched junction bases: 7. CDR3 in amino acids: CASSRDRTTYEQYF. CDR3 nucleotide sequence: TGTGCCAGCAGCCGGGACAGAACTACCTACGAGCAGTACTTC.

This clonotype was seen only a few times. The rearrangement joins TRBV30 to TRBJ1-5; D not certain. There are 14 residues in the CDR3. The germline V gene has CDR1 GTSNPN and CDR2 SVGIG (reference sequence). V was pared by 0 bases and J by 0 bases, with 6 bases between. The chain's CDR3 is CAWSVGGSNQPQHF. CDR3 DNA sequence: TGTGCCTGGAGTGTGGGTGGTAGCAATCAGCCCCAGCATTTT.

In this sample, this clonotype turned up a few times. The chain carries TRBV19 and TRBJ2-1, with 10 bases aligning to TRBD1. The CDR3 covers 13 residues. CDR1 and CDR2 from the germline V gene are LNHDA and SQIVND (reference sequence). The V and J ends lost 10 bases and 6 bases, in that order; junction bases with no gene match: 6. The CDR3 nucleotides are TGTGCCACCCGACAGGGGGCCATCAATGAGCAGTTCTTC. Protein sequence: CATRQGAINEQFF. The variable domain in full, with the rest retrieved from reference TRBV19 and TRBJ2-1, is DGGITQSPKYLFRKEGQNVTLSCEQNLNHDAMYWYRQDPGQGLRLIYYSQIVNDFQKGDIAEGYSVSREKKESFPLTVTSAQKNPTAFYLCATRQGAINEQFFGPGTRLTVL.

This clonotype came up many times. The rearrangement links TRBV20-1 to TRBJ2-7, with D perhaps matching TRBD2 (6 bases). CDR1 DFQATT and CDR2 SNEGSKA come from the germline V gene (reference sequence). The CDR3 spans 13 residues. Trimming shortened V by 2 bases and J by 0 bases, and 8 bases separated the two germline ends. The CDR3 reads CSARKRVSYEQYF. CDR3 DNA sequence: TGCAGTGCTAGAAAGCGGGTCTCCTACGAGCAGTACTTC.

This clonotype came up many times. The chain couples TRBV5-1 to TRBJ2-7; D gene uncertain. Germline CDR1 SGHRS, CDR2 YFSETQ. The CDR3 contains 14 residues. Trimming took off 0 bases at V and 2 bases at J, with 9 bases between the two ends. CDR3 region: CASSLDGNPYEQYV. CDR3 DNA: TGCGCCAGCAGCTTGGATGGCAATCCCTACGAGCAGTACGTC.

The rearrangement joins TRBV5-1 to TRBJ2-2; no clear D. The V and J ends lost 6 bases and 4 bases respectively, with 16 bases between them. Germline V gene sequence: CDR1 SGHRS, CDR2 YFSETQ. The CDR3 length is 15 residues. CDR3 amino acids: CASTSTLAGTGELFF. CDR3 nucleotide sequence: TGCGCCAGCACCTCGACCCTCGCCGGCACCGGGGAGCTGTTTTTT.

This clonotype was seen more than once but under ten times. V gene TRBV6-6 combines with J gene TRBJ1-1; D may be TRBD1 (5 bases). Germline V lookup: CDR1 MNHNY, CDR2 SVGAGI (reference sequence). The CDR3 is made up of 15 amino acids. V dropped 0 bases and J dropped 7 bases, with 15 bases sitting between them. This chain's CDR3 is CASSYSRGRSGEAFF. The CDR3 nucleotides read TGTGCCAGCAGTTACTCGAGGGGAAGGTCGGGTGAAGCTTTCTTT.

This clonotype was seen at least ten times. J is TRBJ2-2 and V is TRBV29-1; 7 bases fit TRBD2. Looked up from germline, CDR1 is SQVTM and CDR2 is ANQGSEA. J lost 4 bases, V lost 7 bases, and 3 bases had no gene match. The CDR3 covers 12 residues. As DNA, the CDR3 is TGCAGCGGGAGCGGGATCACCGGGGAGCTGTTTTTT. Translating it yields CSGSGITGELFF.

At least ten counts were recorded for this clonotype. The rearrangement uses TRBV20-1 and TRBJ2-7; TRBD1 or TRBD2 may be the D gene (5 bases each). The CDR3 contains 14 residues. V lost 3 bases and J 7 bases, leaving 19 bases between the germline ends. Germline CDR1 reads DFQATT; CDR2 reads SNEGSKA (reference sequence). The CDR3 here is CSASRPGPYEEQYF. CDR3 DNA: TGCAGTGCTAGTCGACCGGGACCTTACGAGGAGCAGTACTTC.

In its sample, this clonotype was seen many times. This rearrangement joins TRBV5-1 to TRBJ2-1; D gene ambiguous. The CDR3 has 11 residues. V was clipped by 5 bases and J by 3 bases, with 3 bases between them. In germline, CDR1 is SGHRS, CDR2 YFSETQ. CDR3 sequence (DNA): TGCGCCAGCAGGGACTACAATGAGCAGTTCTTC. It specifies CASRDYNEQFF.

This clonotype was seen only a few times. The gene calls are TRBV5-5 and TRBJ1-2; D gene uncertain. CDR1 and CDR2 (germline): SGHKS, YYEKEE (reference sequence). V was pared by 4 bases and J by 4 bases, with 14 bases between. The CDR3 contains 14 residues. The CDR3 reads CASSATVDLYGYTF. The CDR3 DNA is TGTGCCAGCAGCGCGACGGTGGACCTCTATGGCTACACCTTC.

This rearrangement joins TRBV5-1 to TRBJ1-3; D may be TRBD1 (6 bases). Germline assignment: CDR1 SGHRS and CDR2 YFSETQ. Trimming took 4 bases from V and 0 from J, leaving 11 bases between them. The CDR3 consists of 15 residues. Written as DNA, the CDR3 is TGCGCCAGCAGCGAGCAACAGGGCTCTGGAAACACCATATATTTT. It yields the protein CASSEQQGSGNTIYF.

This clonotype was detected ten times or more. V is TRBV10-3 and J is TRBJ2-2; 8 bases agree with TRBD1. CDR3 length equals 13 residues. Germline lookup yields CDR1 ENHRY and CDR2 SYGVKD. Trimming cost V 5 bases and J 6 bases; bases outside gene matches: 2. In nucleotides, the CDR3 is TGTGCCATCAGTTTGGACAGGGCCGGGGAGCTGTTTTTT. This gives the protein CAISLDRAGELFF.

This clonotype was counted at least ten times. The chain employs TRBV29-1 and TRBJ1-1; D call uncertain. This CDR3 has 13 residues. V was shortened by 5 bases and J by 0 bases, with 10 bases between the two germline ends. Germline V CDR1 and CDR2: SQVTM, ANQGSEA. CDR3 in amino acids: CSVSARLNTEAFF. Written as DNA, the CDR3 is TGCAGCGTTTCGGCCAGACTGAACACTGAAGCTTTCTTT.

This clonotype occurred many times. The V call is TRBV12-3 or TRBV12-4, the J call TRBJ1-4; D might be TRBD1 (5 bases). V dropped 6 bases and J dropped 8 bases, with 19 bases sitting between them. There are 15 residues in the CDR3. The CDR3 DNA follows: TGTGCCAGCAGCTTCCGTGGGGGGGTTGGGGAAAAACTGTTTTTT. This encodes CASSFRGGVGEKLFF.

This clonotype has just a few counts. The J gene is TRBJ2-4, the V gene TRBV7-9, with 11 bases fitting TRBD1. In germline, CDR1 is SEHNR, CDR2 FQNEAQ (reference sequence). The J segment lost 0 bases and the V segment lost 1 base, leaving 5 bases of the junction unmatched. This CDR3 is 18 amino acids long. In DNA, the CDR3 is TGTGCCAGCAGCTTAGGGGACAGGGGGTTACTAGCCAAAAACATTCAGTACTTC. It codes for CASSLGDRGLLAKNIQYF.

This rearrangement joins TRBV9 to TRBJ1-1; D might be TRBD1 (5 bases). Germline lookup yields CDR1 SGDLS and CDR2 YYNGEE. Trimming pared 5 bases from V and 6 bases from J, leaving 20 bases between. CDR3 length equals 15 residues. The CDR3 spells CASSGPGPSLAEAFF. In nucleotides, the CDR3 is TGTGCCAGCAGTGGACCGGGGCCGTCACTTGCTGAAGCTTTCTTT.

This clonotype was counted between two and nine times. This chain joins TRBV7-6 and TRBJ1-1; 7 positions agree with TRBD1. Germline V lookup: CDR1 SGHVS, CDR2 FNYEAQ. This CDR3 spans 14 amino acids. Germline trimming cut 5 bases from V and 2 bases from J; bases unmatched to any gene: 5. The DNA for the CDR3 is TGTGCCAGCAGCGCATGGACAGGAAACACTGAAGCTTTCTTT. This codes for CASSAWTGNTEAFF.

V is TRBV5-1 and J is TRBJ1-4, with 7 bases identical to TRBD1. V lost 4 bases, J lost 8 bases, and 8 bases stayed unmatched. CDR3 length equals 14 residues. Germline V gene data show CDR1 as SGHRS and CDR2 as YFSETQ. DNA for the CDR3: TGCGCCAGCAGCCAGACAGGGTTCGAGGAAAAACTGTTTTTT. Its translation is CASSQTGFEEKLFF.